This TCR beta chain was found in a study of T cells in Graves' hyperthyroidism and ophthalmopathy. The CDR3 extends over 14 amino acids. From germline, CDR1 is MGHRA and CDR2 YSYEKL. The V gene end was trimmed by 4 bases and the J gene end by 5 bases; junction bases not matched to a gene: 5. RNA transcripts were the template for amplifying TCR beta CDR3 regions. First-round RT-PCR targeting the TCR CDR3 was performed with the HTBI primer set. TCRdb used MiXCR to reprocess the multiplex PCR reads, holding one entry per CDR3 protein. The sample has under 450,000 distinct CDR3 sequences, approximately 14% seen once. This clonotype has at least ten counts.

Source material: blood. The rearrangement links TRBV4-1 to TRBJ2-1; 7 bases map to TRBD1. This receptor was identified in a woman aged 18-29 years with Graves' hyperthyroidism. CDR3 nucleotides: TGCGCCAGCAGCCGCGAGACAGGGAACAATGAGCAGTTCTTC. It specifies CASSRETGNNEQFF.